This TCR beta chain was recovered during a study of PD-L1 blockade in urothelial cancer. Looking at the study overall: Blood samples had a median of 141,255 T cells.

Trimming took off 6 bases at V and 2 bases at J, with 8 bases between the two ends. Per germline, CDR1 SGHNT and CDR2 YYREEE (reference sequence). The CDR3 covers 12 residues. TCRdb keeps only in-frame clones here, not all; method: immunoSEQ multiplex PCR. The repertoire includes more than 90,000 clones, more than 75% of them detected once, and more than 1.5% sits in the top ten. Time point here: pretreatment peripheral blood. The study, taken as a whole, reports: Durable-benefit cases showed more tumor-associated blood clone expansion at 3 weeks. Pretreatment clonality of the blood TCR repertoire below the median was predictive of superior survival.

This clone was detected only a few times. What it recognizes is unknown. The chain is built from TRBV5-4 and TRBJ1-1; D gene unclear. This receptor was taken from a man in his sixties with urothelial cancer. This material consisted of PBMCs, taken around atezolizumab (anti-PD-L1) treatment. The CDR3: CASIGENTEAFF. Here the CDR3 DNA reads TGTGCCAGCATCGGGGAAAACACTGAAGCTTTCTTT.